The 10 T cell receptor beta chains in this list originate from one sample, sequenced in a study of graft-versus-host responses after intestinal transplantation. Sequencing was performed with immunoSEQ multiplex PCR; in TCRdb, only in-frame clones are kept and a portion is missing. The sample records about 14,000 clones, just under 95% being singletons. The specimen was PBMCs, collected 9 days after transplant. These receptors came from a human patient who received an intestinal transplant, so some T cells may come from the graft donor.

The CDR3 sequence: CASSYSGSSYEQYF. For the CDR3, the DNA is TGTGCCAGCAGTTACAGCGGAAGCTCCTACGAGCAGTACTTC. The chain carries TRBV27 and TRBJ2-7; D may be TRBD2 (5 bases). CDR1 is MNHEY and CDR2 is SMNVEV in the germline V gene (reference sequence). Trimming cost V 4 bases and J 0 bases, with 10 bases left between them. The length of the CDR3 is 14 residues.

V is TRBV5-1 and J is TRBJ1-5, with no clear D. Germline loops: CDR1 SGHRS, CDR2 YFSETQ. V was trimmed by 5 bases and J by 5 bases, leaving 17 bases between them. This CDR3 is built from 15 residues. The CDR3 DNA is TGCGCCAGCAGAGCGACCGCGAGGTCCGATCAGCCCCAGCATTTT. This gives the protein CASRATARSDQPQHF.

The chain uses TRBV11-2 and TRBJ2-1, with 7 bases matching TRBD2. V lost 6 bases and J lost 15; bases outside the gene matches: 17. CDR1 is SGHAT and CDR2 is FQNNGV in the germline V gene. This CDR3 spans 14 amino acids. In DNA, the CDR3 is TGTGCCAGCAGTTCGCACGGGGGGAGTCTTCAACGGTTCTTC. Protein: CASSSHGGSLQRFF.

V and J are TRBV11-2 and TRBJ2-1, with D perhaps TRBD2 (6 bases). V was shortened by 3 bases and J by 7 bases, with 16 bases between the two germline ends. Germline-derived CDR1 and CDR2 are SGHAT and FQNNGV. The CDR3 is made up of 15 amino acids. CDR3 sequence (DNA): TGTGCCAGCAGCTTCTTCTCGGGAGAGGTAAATGAGCAGTTCTTC. Translation: CASSFFSGEVNEQFF.

The chain recombines TRBV11-3 with TRBJ2-7; weak D call: TRBD1 (5 bases). The CDR3 length is 12 residues. V was shortened by 3 bases and J by 7 bases, with 10 bases between the two germline ends. CDR1 and CDR2 (germline): SGHNT, YENEEA. DNA of the CDR3: TGTGCCAGCAGCTTTGACCGACAGGAGCAGTACTTC. It codes for CASSFDRQEQYF.

The CDR3 region is CASSEGGRDTDTQYF. As DNA, the CDR3 is TGTGCCAGCAGTGAAGGAGGCAGAGACACAGATACGCAGTATTTT. This chain connects TRBV6-1 to TRBJ2-3; D call uncertain. The germline V gene has CDR1 MNHNS and CDR2 SASEGT. The CDR3 is 15 amino acids. V lost 1 base to trimming and J lost 2 bases, with 10 bases between them.

This chain uses TRBV28 with TRBJ1-5; no definite D call. Trimming removed 5 bases from V and 6 bases from J, with 20 bases in between. Germline V lookup: CDR1 MDHEN, CDR2 SYDVKM. The CDR3 sequence is 16 residues long. The CDR3 loop is CASSPPTLRSIQPQHF. The CDR3 DNA follows: TGTGCCAGCAGTCCTCCGACCCTCCGGAGTATTCAGCCCCAGCATTTT.

This clone was picked up one time. The chain links TRBV14 to TRBJ2-3, with 14 bases lining up with TRBD2. Trimming removed 0 bases from V and 7 bases from J; junction bases left unmatched: 12. The CDR3 is made up of 19 amino acids. The germline V gene encodes CDR1 SGHDN and CDR2 FVKESK. CDR3: CASSQDLKTSGRAIHTQYF. In nucleotides, the CDR3 is TGTGCCAGCAGCCAAGATTTGAAGACTAGCGGGAGGGCCATTCATACGCAGTATTTT.

This clone was recorded only once. The gene calls are TRBV10-1 and TRBJ2-1; a weak D match, TRBD2 (5 bases). V lost 2 bases to trimming and J lost 0 bases, with 11 bases between them. Germline assignment: CDR1 WNHNN and CDR2 SYGVQD (reference sequence). The length of the CDR3 is 16 residues. CDR3 sequence: CASSETLGSSYNEQFF. CDR3 bases: TGCGCCAGCAGTGAGACCCTAGGGAGCTCCTACAATGAGCAGTTCTTC.

The V call is TRBV30, the J call TRBJ1-2, with D unresolved. V was clipped by 0 bases and J by 8 bases, with 10 bases between them. The CDR3 spans 12 residues. Germline CDR1 and CDR2: GTSNPN and SVGIG (reference sequence). The CDR3 DNA follows: TGTGCCTGGAGTGTGGAGGGCCTCGGCTACACCTTC. It translates to CAWSVEGLGYTF.